One sample yielded the 3 T cell receptor beta chains listed below, sequenced in a study of cytomegalovirus exposure and HLA in healthy donors. PCR amplification relied on 60 Vbeta primers (plus 13 Jbeta primers). Clones were read by immunoSEQ multiplex PCR, and TCRdb kept only the in-frame ones, dropping some. The table has under 200,000 clones, roughly 80% seen once; the top ten hold roughly 0.75%. Sequenced input: PBMCs. These receptors were taken from a woman between 18 and 29 years old in good health and CMV-seronegative.

The chain uses TRBV29-1 and TRBJ1-5; 7 bases are shared with TRBD1. V trimming: 4 bases; J trimming: 1 base; junction bases outside the gene matches: 4. Germline loops: CDR1 SQVTM, CDR2 ANQGSEA. CDR3 length: 14 residues. The CDR3 nucleotides are TGCAGCGTTGCGCAGGGGGTAAGCAATCAGCCCCAGCATTTT. Its protein product is CSVAQGVSNQPQHF.

This chain links TRBV18 with TRBJ1-2, with D possibly being TRBD1 (5 bases). There are 15 residues in the CDR3. Trimming shortened V by 2 bases and J by 5 bases, and 15 bases separated the two germline ends. CDR1 KGHSH and CDR2 LQKENI come from the germline V gene. CDR3 nucleotides: TGTGCCAGCTCACCAGAACAGGTCTCGCTATATGGCTACACCTTC. It codes for CASSPEQVSLYGYTF.

The rearrangement uses TRBV18 and TRBJ2-6; D remains unclear. V was cut by 6 bases and J by 2 bases, with 11 bases left in between. Germline V gene lookup returns CDR1 KGHSH and CDR2 LQKENI. This CDR3 is 15 amino acids long. Here the CDR3 reads CASSPQETGANVLTF. The CDR3 nucleotides read TGTGCCAGCTCTCCCCAGGAAACTGGGGCCAACGTCCTGACTTTC.